One sample yielded the 26 T cell receptor beta chains listed below, sequenced in a study of blood T cell repertoires in COVID-19. The repertoire was sequenced with immunoSEQ multiplex PCR; TCRdb's copy has only in-frame clones and lacks some. The table shows over 55,000 clones, with approximately 88% occurring only once. The specimen was peripheral blood. These receptors originate from a man aged 50 to 59 with active COVID-19.

This chain joins TRBV20-1 and TRBJ2-5; the match to TRBD2 covers 10 bases. This CDR3 spans 14 amino acids. In germline, CDR1 is DFQATT, CDR2 SNEGSKA (reference sequence). Trimming took 3 bases from V and 4 from J; bases not matched to a gene: 5. The CDR3 region has the DNA TGCAGTGCTAGTCTAGCGGGAGTGGTAGAGACCCAGTACTTC. Protein product: CSASLAGVVETQYF.

As to this clone: This clone may be a read error of a much larger clone one base away. The same CDR3 can be traced to other DNA sequences in this sample. The rearrangement uses TRBV4-1 and TRBJ1-2, with 8 bases identical to TRBD1. The germline gives CDR1 MGHRA, CDR2 YSYEKL. J was trimmed by 8 bases and V by 1 base; bases with no gene match: 6. The CDR3 length is 14 residues. The CDR3 here is CASSQGTGPSGYTF. The CDR3 DNA is TGCGCCAGCAGCCAAGGGACAGGGCCCAGCGGCTACACCTTC.

V is TRBV27 and J is TRBJ2-1, with 8 bases identical to TRBD2. CDR3 length: 14 residues. Per the germline V gene, CDR1 is MNHEY and CDR2 is SMNVEV (reference sequence). The J segment lost 4 bases and the V segment lost 7 bases, leaving 6 bases of the junction unmatched. The CDR3 protein is CASIKIAGYNEQFF. CDR3 coding DNA: TGTGCCAGCATAAAGATAGCGGGATACAATGAGCAGTTCTTC.

This sequence joins TRBV4-1 and TRBJ2-1, with a tentative D call TRBD2 (7 bases). CDR3 size: 14 residues. Trimming left V 5 bases short and J 10 bases short, with 18 bases between. The germline V gene has CDR1 MGHRA and CDR2 YSYEKL. The CDR3 loop reads CASSGVGGAWEQFF. As DNA, the CDR3 is TGCGCCAGCAGCGGTGTTGGGGGGGCTTGGGAGCAGTTCTTC.

V and J are TRBV27 and TRBJ1-5; D is ambiguous. V was clipped by 5 bases and J by 4 bases, with 18 bases between them. Germline CDR1 MNHEY, CDR2 SMNVEV (reference sequence). The CDR3 has 16 amino acids. The CDR3 region is CASSPNPGKTNQPQHF. The DNA for the CDR3 is TGTGCCAGCAGTCCGAATCCCGGGAAAACGAATCAGCCCCAGCATTTT.

The chain is built from TRBV3-1 (or the pseudogene TRBV3-2) and TRBJ1-2; D is possibly TRBD1 (6 bases). The CDR3 spans 13 residues. From germline, CDR1 is LGHDT and CDR2 YNNKEL (reference sequence). With 4 bases removed from V and 8 bases from J, the gap between germline ends came to 14 bases. CDR3 loop: CASSPSGRGGYTF. The DNA for the CDR3 is TGTGCCAGCAGCCCTTCGGGCAGGGGAGGCTACACCTTC.

This chain joins TRBV2 and TRBJ2-1; TRBD1 aligns across 9 bases. V shed 9 bases and J 8 bases; nucleotides not matched to a gene: 17. Germline CDR1 reads SNHLY; CDR2 reads FYNNEI. CDR3 length: 16 residues. In DNA form, the CDR3 reads TGTGCCAGAGGGAGACAGGGGGTTTTTAAAGGAGATGAGCAGTTCTTC. Its protein product is CARGRQGVFKGDEQFF.

The CDR3 here is CASSPGRGFRPQHF. The CDR3 DNA reads as TGCGCCAGCAGCCCCGGGAGGGGGTTTAGGCCCCAGCATTTT. This chain uses TRBV4-1 with TRBJ1-5; a possible D gene is TRBD1 (6 bases). Germline V gene lookup returns CDR1 MGHRA and CDR2 YSYEKL. The germline V and J ends were trimmed by 4 bases and 9 bases, with 16 bases remaining between them. CDR3 length: 14 amino acids.

The chain uses TRBV6-2 or TRBV6-3 and TRBJ2-7, with a tentative D call TRBD1 (5 bases). Per the germline V gene, CDR1 is MNHEY and CDR2 is SVGEGT. The CDR3 consists of 14 residues. The ends were cut back, 5 bases at V and 5 bases at J, with 16 bases in the middle. CDR3 bases: TGTGCCAGCAGTCCCTGGGGCGATCAGGACGAGCAGTACTTC. It codes for CASSPWGDQDEQYF.

The gene calls are TRBV5-6 and TRBJ2-4; the D gene is possibly TRBD1 (5 bases). CDR3 length: 15 residues. Germline V lookup: CDR1 SGHDT, CDR2 YYEEEE. Deletions cut 1 base from V and 4 bases from J, with 12 bases between. The DNA for the CDR3 is TGTGCCAGCAGCTTGAGGGGCCGACTTAAAAACATTCAGTACTTC. Translating it yields CASSLRGRLKNIQYF.

The rearrangement joins TRBV3-1 (or the pseudogene TRBV3-2) to TRBJ2-1; 10 positions match TRBD2. CDR1 is LGHDT, CDR2 YNNKEL, per germline (reference sequence). CDR3 length: 19 residues. The junction had 13 bases not matched to a gene; V was cut back by 3 bases and J by 2 bases. This CDR3 is CASSQGVSASGRAYNEQFF. CDR3 coding DNA: TGTGCCAGCAGCCAGGGGGTTTCGGCTAGCGGGAGAGCCTACAATGAGCAGTTCTTC.

This CDR3 reads CASSLIRDQETQYF. Written as DNA, the CDR3 is TGTGCCAGCAGCTTAATCCGGGATCAAGAGACCCAGTACTTC. The chain combines TRBV7-9 with TRBJ2-5, with D perhaps matching TRBD2 (5 bases). CDR3 length: 14 amino acids. CDR1 is SEHNR, CDR2 FQNEAQ, per germline (reference sequence). V shed 2 bases and J shed 2 bases, with 9 bases lying between them.

CDR3 protein: CASSPRRTVNTGELFF. In DNA, the CDR3 is TGTGCCAGCAGTCCACGACGGACAGTTAACACCGGGGAGCTGTTTTTT. The J gene is TRBJ2-2, the V gene TRBV7-2; a possible D gene is TRBD1 (6 bases). Trimming took off 6 bases at V and 2 bases at J, with 16 bases between the two ends. Per germline, CDR1 SGHTA and CDR2 FQGNSA. This CDR3 comprises 16 residues.

This chain links TRBV7-9 with TRBJ1-4, with D unclear. Trimming pared 3 bases from V and 12 bases from J, leaving 17 bases between. This CDR3 spans 14 amino acids. Germline V CDR1 and CDR2: SEHNR, FQNEAQ (reference sequence). CDR3 DNA: TGTGCCAGCAGCTTGGGCGGAGGGCTTGGTGAACTGTTTTTT. It yields the protein CASSLGGGLGELFF.

J is TRBJ2-1 and V is TRBV15; TRBD2 is a possible D gene (5 bases). Trimming took off 0 bases at V and 10 bases at J, with 13 bases between the two ends. The CDR3 consists of 14 residues. Per germline, CDR1 LNHNV and CDR2 YYDKDF (reference sequence). In DNA form, the CDR3 reads TGTGCCACCAGCAGAGATAGCCTCCGAGGGGAGCAGTTCTTC. Its protein is CATSRDSLRGEQFF.

The chain is built from TRBV11-2 and TRBJ2-7; weak D call: TRBD1 (5 bases). Trimming took 5 bases from V and 6 from J, leaving 20 bases between them. Germline CDR1 SGHAT, CDR2 FQNNGV. This CDR3 spans 15 amino acids. CDR3 region: CASSTSPTGRVEQYF. The CDR3 DNA reads as TGTGCCAGCAGCACCTCCCCCACCGGCAGGGTCGAGCAGTACTTC.

This chain connects TRBV6-5 to TRBJ1-6; possibly TRBD1 for D (6 bases). This CDR3 has 13 residues. Germline V gene data show CDR1 as MNHEY and CDR2 as SVGAGI. The V gene lost 5 bases and the J gene lost 9 bases, with 11 bases spanning the gap. In DNA, the CDR3 is TGTGCCAGCAGTCCTCAGACAGGTTCACCCCTCCACTTT. Protein product: CASSPQTGSPLHF.

The chain links TRBV7-6 to TRBJ2-1; 7 bases match TRBD2. CDR3 length: 15 residues. Germline V lookup: CDR1 SGHVS, CDR2 FNYEAQ. Germline trimming cut 4 bases from V and 2 bases from J; bases unmatched to any gene: 5. CDR3 coding DNA: TGTGCCAGCAGCTCTAGACTAGCCCCCTACAATGAGCAGTTCTTC. Encoded protein: CASSSRLAPYNEQFF.

The chain couples TRBV27 to TRBJ2-7; 9 bases fit TRBD1. The CDR3 totals 16 residues. With V trimmed by 4 bases and J by 3 bases, 10 bases remained unmatched. Germline V gene data show CDR1 as MNHEY and CDR2 as SMNVEV (reference sequence). CDR3 residues: CASSSAYPTGGYEQYF. The CDR3 nucleotides read TGTGCCAGCAGTTCCGCCTACCCGACAGGGGGCTACGAGCAGTACTTC.

The rearrangement links TRBV7-9 to TRBJ1-3; 9 positions match TRBD1. Losses at the gene ends were 0 bases for V and 4 bases for J; bases not matched to a gene: 4. The CDR3 extends over 16 amino acids. CDR1 is SEHNR, CDR2 FQNEAQ, per germline (reference sequence). The CDR3 reads CASSLARTGAGNTIYF. CDR3 in DNA: TGTGCCAGCAGCTTAGCCAGGACAGGGGCCGGAAACACCATATATTTT.

CDR3: CATSDRSDRDTQYF. DNA for the CDR3: TGTGCCACCAGTGACCGGAGCGACAGAGATACGCAGTATTTT. The chain is built from TRBV24-1 and TRBJ2-3; TRBD1 is a possible D gene (5 bases). The CDR3 loop spans 14 amino acids. Germline CDR1 KGHDR, CDR2 SFDVKD. V was trimmed by 4 bases and J by 5 bases, leaving 12 bases between them.

Here the CDR3 reads CASSPGGFANTGELFF. CDR3 DNA: TGTGCCAGCAGCCCGGGAGGTTTCGCGAACACCGGGGAGCTGTTTTTT. The rearrangement links TRBV7-6 to TRBJ2-2; 7 bases fit TRBD2. V was clipped by 5 bases and J by 0 bases; unmatched bases: 6. CDR1 and CDR2 from the germline V gene are SGHVS and FNYEAQ. The CDR3 totals 16 residues.

This clone has just a few counts. The chain carries TRBV4-1 and TRBJ2-1; tentatively, D is TRBD2 (5 bases). Between the trimmed V and J ends, which lost 3 bases and 8 bases, there was a span of 11 bases. CDR3 length: 13 residues. Germline V gene data show CDR1 as MGHRA and CDR2 as YSYEKL. The CDR3 here is CASSHLNGDEQFF. The CDR3 nucleotides read TGCGCCAGCAGCCACCTGAACGGGGATGAGCAGTTCTTC.

The rearrangement links TRBV30 to TRBJ2-3, with 7 bases aligning to TRBD2. CDR3 size: 11 residues. Unmatched junction bases numbered 3, after V lost 2 bases and J lost 10 bases. Germline CDR1 is GTSNPN and CDR2 is SVGIG (reference sequence). The CDR3 protein is CAWSKGRAQYF. CDR3 sequence (DNA): TGTGCCTGGAGTAAGGGGAGGGCGCAGTATTTT.

The chain links TRBV6-5 to TRBJ1-1; D is possibly TRBD1 (6 bases). Trimming removed 6 bases from V and 3 bases from J, with 17 bases in between. The CDR3 is made up of 15 amino acids. CDR1 and CDR2 from the germline V gene are MNHEY and SVGAGI. The CDR3, as DNA: TGTGCCAGCAGCCCCCGGGGGGGGCCGGACACTGAAGCTTTCTTT. This sequence encodes CASSPRGGPDTEAFF.

The rearrangement joins TRBV15 to TRBJ1-5; tentative D call: TRBD1 (6 bases). This CDR3 has 16 amino acids. CDR1 is LNHNV and CDR2 is YYDKDF in the germline V gene (reference sequence). Trimming shortened V by 7 bases and J by 7 bases, and 23 bases separated the two germline ends. CDR3 in DNA: TGTGCCACCACCCTTCGCCGGGGTCAGGGGAACCAGCCCCAGCATTTT. Translation: CATTLRRGQGNQPQHF.